These 27 T cell receptor beta chains were sequenced from one sample in a study of control samples from healthy donors and cancer patients. TCRdb keeps only in-frame clones here, not all; method: immunoSEQ multiplex PCR. The sample has about 89,000 clones, over 75% seen once. The specimen was blood. The origin of the receptors is a woman in her thirties or forties in good health.

This clone occurred once. J is TRBJ1-1 and V is TRBV2; 9 bases line up with TRBD1. J was trimmed by 4 bases and V by 7 bases; bases with no gene match: 1. Germline CDR1 reads SNHLY; CDR2 reads FYNNEI. The CDR3 loop spans 12 amino acids. CDR3 amino acids: CASKTGGTEAFF. CDR3 nucleotides: TGTGCCAGCAAGACAGGGGGCACTGAAGCTTTCTTT.

In DNA, the CDR3 is TGTGCCAGCAGCTTAGGTTCCACCTCCTATGGCTACACCTTC. Protein sequence: CASSLGSTSYGYTF. The V gene is TRBV11-3, the J gene TRBJ1-2; no firm D call. The ends were cut back, 1 base at V and 4 bases at J, with 10 bases in the middle. Germline V gives CDR1 SGHNT, CDR2 YENEEA. This CDR3 spans 14 amino acids. The variable domain in full, with the rest retrieved from reference TRBV11-3 and TRBJ1-2, is EAGVVQSPRYKIIEKKQPVAFWCNPISGHNTLYWYLQNLGQGPELLIRYENEEAVDDSQLPKDRFSAERLKGVDSTLKIQPAELGDSAVYLCASSLGSTSYGYTFGSGTRLTVV.

This sequence joins TRBV4-3 and TRBJ1-1; D is unresolved. V lost 0 bases, J lost 1 base, and 6 bases lay in between. CDR1 and CDR2 from the germline V gene are LGHNA and YSLEER. The CDR3 contains 14 residues. The DNA for the CDR3 is TGCGCCAGCAGCCAAGAGAAGAGGAACACTGAAGCTTTCTTT. Translated: CASSQEKRNTEAFF.

For the CDR3, the DNA is TGTGCCATCAGTGTCAGGGGAGCTGGAAACACCATATATTTT. It yields the protein CAISVRGAGNTIYF. The genes are TRBV10-3 and TRBJ1-3; possibly TRBD1 for D (6 bases). The germline gives CDR1 ENHRY, CDR2 SYGVKD. The CDR3 extends over 14 amino acids. V lost 4 bases and J lost 2, with 9 bases in between.

The chain is built from TRBV7-2 and TRBJ2-7; 7 bases match TRBD2. V lost 5 bases and J lost 0; bases outside the gene matches: 7. Looked up from germline, CDR1 is SGHTA and CDR2 is FQGNSA. This CDR3 spans 15 amino acids. This chain's CDR3 is CASSRSGAGSYEQYF. CDR3 sequence (DNA): TGTGCCAGCAGCCGGAGCGGGGCCGGCTCCTACGAGCAGTACTTC.

On this clone itself: At one of its ends the junction is not consistent with the germline gene, which may arise from a read error. The V gene is TRBV11-3, the J gene TRBJ2-1; TRBD2 agrees at 11 bases. The CDR3 runs to 15 residues. CDR1 is SGHNT, CDR2 YENEEA, per germline. CDR3 region: CASSSRLAGGKRTLF. The CDR3 DNA reads as TGTGCCAGCAGCTCCCGGCTAGCGGGGGGCAAACGGACACTCTTC.

CDR3 coding DNA: TGTGCCAGCCGGGACGTATACACCGGGGAGCTGTTTTTT. Encoded protein: CASRDVYTGELFF. This rearrangement joins TRBV7-2 to TRBJ2-2, with D perhaps TRBD1 or TRBD2 (5 bases each). Trimming cost V 8 bases and J 3 bases, with 10 bases left between them. Germline CDR1 SGHTA, CDR2 FQGNSA. This CDR3 has 13 amino acids. Together with reference TRBV7-2 and TRBJ2-2, the CDR3 gives the full variable domain: GAGVSQSPSNKVTEKGKDVELRCDPISGHTALYWYRQSLGQGLEFLIYFQGNSAPDKSGLPSDRFSAERTGGSVSTLTIQRTQQEDSAVYLCASRDVYTGELFFGEGSRLTVL.

The V gene is TRBV2, the J gene TRBJ2-1; 9 nucleotides align to TRBD2. Germline assignment: CDR1 SNHLY and CDR2 FYNNEI. This CDR3 is built from 14 residues. J lost 6 bases, V lost 5 bases, and 5 bases had no gene match. The CDR3 loop is CASSPRGGANEQFF. CDR3 DNA: TGTGCCAGCAGTCCCCGCGGGGGGGCCAATGAGCAGTTCTTC.

J is TRBJ2-6 and V is TRBV6-2 or TRBV6-3, with D hard to call. The V end lost 5 bases, the J end lost 0 bases, and 8 bases lay between the germline ends. The CDR3 has 15 amino acids. Germline-derived CDR1 and CDR2 are MNHEY and SVGEGT. CDR3 DNA sequence: TGTGCCAGCAGTACACACAGCTCTGGGGCCAACGTCCTGACTTTC. Its translation is CASSTHSSGANVLTF.

The chain recombines TRBV6-6 with TRBJ1-5; TRBD1 might be the D (5 bases). V gave up 0 bases and J gave up 4 bases, with 10 bases separating them. CDR1 MNHNY and CDR2 SVGAGI come from the germline V gene (reference sequence). CDR3 size: 15 residues. The CDR3 DNA is TGTGCCAGCAGTTACTCTTGGGACGGGAATCAGCCCCAGCATTTT. Amino acid sequence: CASSYSWDGNQPQHF.

The rearrangement joins TRBV5-4 to TRBJ1-2; 9 nucleotides line up with TRBD1. The length of the CDR3 is 14 residues. The trim removed 5 bases at V and 5 bases at J, leaving 7 bases unmatched. Germline values: CDR1 SGHNT, CDR2 YYREEE (reference sequence). This CDR3 is CASRENRGRYGYTF. CDR3 bases: TGTGCCAGCAGGGAAAACAGGGGGCGTTATGGCTACACCTTC.

V gene TRBV29-1 combines with J gene TRBJ2-5; maybe TRBD1 (5 bases). The ends were cut back, 5 bases at V and 4 bases at J, with 14 bases in the middle. This CDR3 has 13 amino acids. Germline V gene sequence: CDR1 SQVTM, CDR2 ANQGSEA. CDR3 region: CSVHPGPPETQYF. The DNA of the CDR3 is TGCAGCGTTCACCCAGGGCCCCCAGAGACCCAGTACTTC.

The chain combines TRBV4-1 with TRBJ2-5; TRBD1 might be the D (6 bases). The V gene's germline CDR1 is MGHRA and CDR2 YSYEKL. This CDR3 has 14 residues. V gave up 4 bases and J gave up 2 bases, with 11 bases separating them. The chain's CDR3 is CASSLGQTQETQYF. The CDR3 nucleotides are TGCGCCAGCAGCCTTGGACAGACACAAGAGACCCAGTACTTC.

The chain is built from TRBV18 and TRBJ1-3; no firm D call. The CDR3 sequence is 18 residues long. V was clipped by 2 bases and J by 4 bases, with 21 bases between them. CDR1 is KGHSH and CDR2 is LQKENI in the germline V gene. The CDR3 loop is CASSPVRFGEASGNTIYF. Here the CDR3 DNA reads TGTGCCAGCTCACCAGTTCGGTTTGGGGAGGCAAGCGGAAACACCATATATTTT.

The chain has TRBV3-1 (or the pseudogene TRBV3-2) and TRBJ2-7; D remains ambiguous. Trimming left V 1 base short and J 6 bases short, with 19 bases between. Germline loops: CDR1 LGHDT, CDR2 YNNKEL (reference sequence). The CDR3 has 16 residues. The CDR3 sequence: CASSQAASSSRGEQYF. CDR3 DNA: TGTGCCAGCAGCCAAGCGGCCTCCTCTAGTCGTGGCGAGCAGTACTTC.

The chain couples TRBV5-6 to TRBJ1-2; 9 bases map to TRBD1. Germline CDR1 reads SGHDT; CDR2 reads YYEEEE. Trimming at V came to 2 bases and at J to 6 bases, leaving 2 bases not matched to a gene. This CDR3 contains 13 residues. CDR3 nucleotide sequence: TGTGCCAGCAGCTTCCGGGACAGGGATGGCTACACCTTC. This sequence encodes CASSFRDRDGYTF.

In its sample, this clone was seen once. The chain is built from TRBV5-1 and TRBJ2-3; TRBD1 matches 11 bases. V gave up 4 bases and J gave up 0 bases; unmatched junction bases: 10. Germline V gene lookup returns CDR1 SGHRS and CDR2 YFSETQ. The CDR3 length is 18 residues. The CDR3 here is CASSLWDRGFPSTDTQYF. For the CDR3, the DNA is TGCGCCAGCAGCCTTTGGGACAGGGGGTTTCCTAGCACAGATACGCAGTATTTT.

This clone has just a few counts. The V gene is TRBV19, the J gene TRBJ2-2; D is unclear. V lost 3 bases, J lost 5 bases, and 4 bases lay in between. The CDR3 totals 12 residues. Germline V gives CDR1 LNHDA, CDR2 SQIVND (reference sequence). The CDR3 coding sequence is TGTGCCAGTAGTATTTTTACCGGGGAGCTGTTTTTT. Protein sequence: CASSIFTGELFF. The full variable domain, in which reference TRBV19 and TRBJ2-2 provide the parts outside the CDR3, is DGGITQSPKYLFRKEGQNVTLSCEQNLNHDAMYWYRQDPGQGLRLIYYSQIVNDFQKGDIAEGYSVSREKKESFPLTVTSAQKNPTAFYLCASSIFTGELFFGEGSRLTVL.

The rearrangement uses TRBV15 and TRBJ2-7; 7 bases line up with TRBD1. The trim removed 3 bases at V and 5 bases at J, leaving 10 bases unmatched. Per germline, CDR1 LNHNV and CDR2 YYDKDF (reference sequence). The length of the CDR3 is 15 residues. CDR3 residues: CATSRLGRQGDEQYF. The CDR3 nucleotides are TGTGCCACCAGCAGGTTGGGCAGACAGGGTGACGAGCAGTACTTC.

The chain has TRBV19 and TRBJ1-6; TRBD1 matches 7 bases. The CDR3 contains 15 residues. With 6 bases clipped from V and 4 bases from J, the junction kept 6 bases outside the gene matches. The germline V gene encodes CDR1 LNHDA and CDR2 SQIVND (reference sequence). CDR3 in DNA: TGTGCCAGTAGCTCCGCAGGGGGTTATAATTCACCCCTCCACTTT. This codes for CASSSAGGYNSPLHF.

The chain employs TRBV24-1 and TRBJ2-2; the D is unclear. The V gene lost 2 bases and the J gene lost 5 bases, with 8 bases spanning the gap. The CDR3 has 14 residues. Germline V lookup: CDR1 KGHDR, CDR2 SFDVKD. The CDR3 nucleotides read TGTGCCACCAGTGATTGGGCCCGAACCGGGGAGCTGTTTTTT. It translates to CATSDWARTGELFF.

V usage is TRBV5-6 and J usage is TRBJ2-1; 8 bases are shared with TRBD1. CDR1 and CDR2 (germline): SGHDT, YYEEEE. The CDR3 has 16 residues. The V segment lost 4 bases and the J segment 0 bases; nucleotides outside the gene matches: 6. As DNA, the CDR3 is TGTGCCAGCAGCCTCCCAACAGGGGGCTCCTACAATGAGCAGTTCTTC. This gives the protein CASSLPTGGSYNEQFF.

V is TRBV18 and J is TRBJ1-1, with no clear D. The length of the CDR3 is 19 residues. Trimming took off 3 bases at V and 0 bases at J, with 23 bases between the two ends. CDR1 and CDR2 (germline): KGHSH, LQKENI. In DNA form, the CDR3 reads TGTGCCAGCTCACCCTTACCTCGTAGGAGGGAGAGCATGAACACTGAAGCTTTCTTT. Translated, it gives CASSPLPRRRESMNTEAFF.

In this sample, this clone turned up a few times. This rearrangement joins TRBV3-1 (or the pseudogene TRBV3-2) to TRBJ2-7; 8 bases line up with TRBD2. The V gene end was trimmed by 5 bases and the J gene end by 2 bases; junction bases not matched to a gene: 14. This CDR3 is 17 amino acids long. CDR1 and CDR2 (germline): LGHDT, YNNKEL (reference sequence). The chain's CDR3 is CASSTCLQAGDTYEQYF. DNA for the CDR3: TGTGCCAGCAGCACTTGTCTTCAAGCGGGGGATACCTACGAGCAGTACTTC.

This clone was found once. The rearrangement joins TRBV29-1 to TRBJ1-1; no clear D. Trimming removed 4 bases at V and 8 bases at J, with 11 bases between. Germline CDR1 SQVTM, CDR2 ANQGSEA. CDR3 length equals 11 residues. This CDR3 reads CSVGLGGEAFF. CDR3 nucleotides: TGCAGCGTTGGCTTAGGTGGGGAAGCTTTCTTT.

This clone was detected only once. The rearrangement uses TRBV7-9 and TRBJ2-1, with D perhaps matching TRBD1 (6 bases). Germline V gives CDR1 SEHNR, CDR2 FQNEAQ (reference sequence). The CDR3 has 12 amino acids. V was shortened by 4 bases and J by 9 bases, with 10 bases between the two germline ends. CDR3 loop: CASSSQGIEQFF. The CDR3 DNA reads as TGTGCCAGCAGCTCGCAGGGGATTGAGCAGTTCTTC.

To note about this clone: Other DNA sequences from this sample encode an identical CDR3 as well. V usage is TRBV12-3 or TRBV12-4 and J usage is TRBJ2-7; D unclear. Trimming stripped 1 base from V and 4 bases from J, with 2 bases between. CDR3 length: 11 amino acids. Here the CDR3 DNA reads TGTGCCAGCAGTTTAGGGTACGAGCAGTACTTC. Protein: CASSLGYEQYF.